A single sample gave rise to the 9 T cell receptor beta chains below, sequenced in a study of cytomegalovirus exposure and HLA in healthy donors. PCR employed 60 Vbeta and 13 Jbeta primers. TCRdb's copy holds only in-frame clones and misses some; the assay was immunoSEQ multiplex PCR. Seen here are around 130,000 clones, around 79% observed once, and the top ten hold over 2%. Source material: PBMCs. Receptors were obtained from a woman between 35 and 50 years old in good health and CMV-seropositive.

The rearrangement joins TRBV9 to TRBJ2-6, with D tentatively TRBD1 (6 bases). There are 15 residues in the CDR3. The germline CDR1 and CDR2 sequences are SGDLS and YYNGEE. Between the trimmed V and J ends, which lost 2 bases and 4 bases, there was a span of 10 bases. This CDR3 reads CASSVTGSGANVLTF. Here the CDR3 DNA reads TGTGCCAGCAGCGTTACAGGGTCCGGGGCCAACGTCCTGACTTTC.

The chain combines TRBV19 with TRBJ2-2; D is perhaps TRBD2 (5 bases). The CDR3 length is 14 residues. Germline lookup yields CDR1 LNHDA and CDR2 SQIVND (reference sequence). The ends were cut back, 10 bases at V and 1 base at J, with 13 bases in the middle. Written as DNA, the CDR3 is TGTGCCACCTCTCGCGGACTGAACACCGGGGAGCTGTTTTTT. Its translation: CATSRGLNTGELFF.

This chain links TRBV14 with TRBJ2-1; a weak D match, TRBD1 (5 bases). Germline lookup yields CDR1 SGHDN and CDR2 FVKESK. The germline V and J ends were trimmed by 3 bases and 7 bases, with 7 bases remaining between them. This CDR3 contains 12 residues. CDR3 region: CASSQTENEQFF. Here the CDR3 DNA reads TGTGCCAGCAGCCAGACAGAAAATGAGCAGTTCTTC.

As DNA, the CDR3 is TGTGCCAGCAGCTTAGTAACGGGGGGCTCCTACGAGCAGTACTTC. Its protein product is CASSLVTGGSYEQYF. The chain links TRBV7-2 to TRBJ2-5, with TRBD2 identical over 7 bases. The J call could be wrong; TRBJ2-7 is a better fit for the DNA end. The V gene's germline CDR1 is SGHTA and CDR2 FQGNSA. This CDR3 has 15 amino acids.

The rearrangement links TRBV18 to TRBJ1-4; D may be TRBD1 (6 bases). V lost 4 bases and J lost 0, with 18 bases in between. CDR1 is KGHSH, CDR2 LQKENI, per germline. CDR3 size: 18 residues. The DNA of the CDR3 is TGTGCCAGCTCACTGACAGGAGTAGGTGGGACAACTAATGAAAAACTGTTTTTT. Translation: CASSLTGVGGTTNEKLFF.

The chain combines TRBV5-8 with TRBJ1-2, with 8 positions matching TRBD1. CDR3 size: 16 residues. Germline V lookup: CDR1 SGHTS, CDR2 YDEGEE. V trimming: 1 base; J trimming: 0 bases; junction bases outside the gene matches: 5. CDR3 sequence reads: CASSLLTGAANYGYTF. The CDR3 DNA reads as TGTGCCAGCAGCTTGTTGACAGGGGCAGCTAACTATGGCTACACCTTC.

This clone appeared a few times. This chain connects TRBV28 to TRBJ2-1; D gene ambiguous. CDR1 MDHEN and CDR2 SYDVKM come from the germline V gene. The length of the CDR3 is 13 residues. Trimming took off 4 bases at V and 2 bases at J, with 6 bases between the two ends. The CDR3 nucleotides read TGTGCCAGCAGTTCCGACACCTACAATGAGCAGTTCTTC. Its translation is CASSSDTYNEQFF.

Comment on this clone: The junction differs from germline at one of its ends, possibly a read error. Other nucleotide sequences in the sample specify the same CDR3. The CDR3 here is CAIRLTSSSYEQYF. The CDR3, as DNA: TGCGCCATCAGGTTGACTAGCTCCTCCTACGAGCAGTACTTC. The chain couples TRBV10-3 to TRBJ2-7; 7 bases agree with TRBD2. The germline V gene encodes CDR1 ENHRY and CDR2 SYGVKD. The CDR3 is made up of 14 amino acids.

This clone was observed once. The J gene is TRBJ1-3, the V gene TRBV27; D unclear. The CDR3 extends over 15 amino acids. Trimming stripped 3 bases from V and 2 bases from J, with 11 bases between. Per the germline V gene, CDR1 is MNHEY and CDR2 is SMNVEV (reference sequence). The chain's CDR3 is CASSLAGEAGNTIYF. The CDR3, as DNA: TGTGCCAGCAGTTTGGCTGGGGAGGCTGGAAACACCATATATTTT.